This T cell receptor beta chain comes out of a study of metastatic and nonmetastatic thyroid tumors. Study details: Comparative analysis of repertoires was undertaken across blood and tumor or nodule tissue obtained from malignant and benign thyroid patients. Study-level points and caveats: Benign nodules reportedly had significantly lower TCR beta diversity than malignant thyroid tumors in blood and tumor.

The ends lost 5 bases at V and 0 bases at J; junction bases unmatched: 10. Germline V gene sequence: CDR1 SEHNR, CDR2 FQNEAQ (reference sequence). The CDR3 is 18 amino acids. This clone occurred many times. Its target is unknown. There were no patients who had received any treatment before thyroid surgery. Authors' methods: Between-group CDR3 differences, defined by clinicopathological status, yielded a distant-metastasis classifier for papillary thyroid cancer. TCRdb re-clonotyped the PCR reads via MiXCR. The V and J calls, along with clone size, are taken from TCRdb and not from the paper's own processing. The repertoire includes approximately 9,900 clones, about 10% of them detected once, and around 8% sits in the top ten.

Sequencing was performed on tumor tissue. The receptor comes from a female donor with papillary thyroid cancer or a benign thyroid nodule (not recorded which). Some clones in this sample may be carry-over from other donors' samples. The chain combines TRBV7-9 with TRBJ2-3; 11 positions match TRBD2. CDR3 bases: TGTGCCAGCAGCCCATCGGTGGGACTAGCGGCTAGCACAGATACGCAGTATTTT. Amino acids: CASSPSVGLAASTDTQYF.